The entry that follows covers one TCR beta chain sequence. The antigen remains undetermined. Some clones are missing from TCRdb's copy, which holds only in-frame ones; the method was immunoSEQ multiplex PCR. Of approximately 9,600 clones listed, roughly 80% were seen once; the top ten hold roughly 8%. Unmatched junction bases numbered 9, after V lost 6 bases and J lost 5 bases. The CDR3 covers 14 residues. The germline gives CDR1 MDHEN, CDR2 SYDVKM. This sample is part of a study of somatic mutations in cytotoxic T cells in rheumatoid arthritis. Turning to the study itself: Blood (about 31 ml EDTA) from each patient was taken right after diagnosis, before any treatment. Using a FACSAria II or Sony SH800, a portion of the V beta antibody-stained T-cell populations were flow-sorted at nearly 100% purity, and among those populations were V beta1+ cells that were then sequenced for TCRB. Whole-study results and caveats: Between rheumatoid arthritis patients and age-matched healthy controls, CD8+ T-cell clonality showed no significant difference. No correction for multiple comparisons was applied to the slight TRBV07 underrepresentation in rheumatoid arthritis patients.

The sequence was obtained from an adult with rheumatoid arthritis. The V call is TRBV28, the J call TRBJ2-5; 7 nucleotides agree with TRBD2. The sample consisted of CD8+ T cells sorted from blood. In DNA form, the CDR3 reads TGTGCCAGCAGGGCGGCGGGGGTAGGGGAGACCCAGTACTTC. Translated: CASRAAGVGETQYF. Complete variable domain (other parts from reference TRBV28 and TRBJ2-5): DVKVTQSSRYLVKRTGEKVFLECVQDMDHENMFWYRQDPGLGLRLIYFSYDVKMKEKGDIPEGYSVSREKKERFSLILESASTNQTSMYLCASRAAGVGETQYFGPGTRLLVL.